This entry describes one TCR beta chain. Its antigen is unidentified. The sample belongs to a study of OX40 agonist ivuxolimab in advanced cancers. Study-wide findings and caveats: The average count of expanded clones was higher among CD8+ T cells than among CD4+.

The germline CDR1 and CDR2 sequences are GTSNPN and SVGIG (reference sequence). The CDR3 consists of 13 residues. The V end was cut by 4 bases, the J end by 7 bases, with 16 bases between. Assay used: immunoSEQ multiplex PCR; TCRdb lists only in-frame clones, some missing. The sample has about 100,000 clones, over 85% seen once; the top ten hold 0.79%. This receptor was obtained from an adult with an advanced solid tumor such as melanoma, head and neck, liver or kidney cancer. The specimen was CD4+ or CD8+ T cells sorted from blood, collected in a trial of the OX40 agonist ivuxolimab. The V and J genes are TRBV30 and TRBJ1-2, with D perhaps matching TRBD1 (5 bases). In DNA form, the CDR3 reads TGTGCCTGGAAGGCCGTCACGAGGGGTGGCTACACCTTC. Protein product: CAWKAVTRGGYTF.